This record covers a single TCR beta chain. Antigen specificity is unknown. Measured with immunoSEQ multiplex PCR; TCRdb has only the in-frame clones, and not every one. This sample has fewer than 95,000 clones, with 70% to 90% found just once. J gave up 7 bases and V 2 bases, and 7 bases lay outside the gene matches. Germline V gene data show CDR1 as MNHEY and CDR2 as SVGEGT. This CDR3 region has 15 residues. The sample is drawn from a study of T cell responses to AZD1222 COVID-19 vaccine. Findings and limits, study-wide: Mapped onto spike, vaccine-associated CD4 TCRs spanned it and were dominant at 160-218 and 743-854.

The sequencing here drew on peripheral blood, taken 28 days after the second AZD1222 dose. The sequence was collected from an adult who received the AZD1222 COVID-19 vaccine. The V and J genes are TRBV6-2 or TRBV6-3 and TRBJ2-1, with 8 bases fitting TRBD1. Here the CDR3 DNA reads TGTGCCAGCAGTTACGTGGACAGGGCCGGTAATGAGCAGTTCTTC. Its protein product is CASSYVDRAGNEQFF.